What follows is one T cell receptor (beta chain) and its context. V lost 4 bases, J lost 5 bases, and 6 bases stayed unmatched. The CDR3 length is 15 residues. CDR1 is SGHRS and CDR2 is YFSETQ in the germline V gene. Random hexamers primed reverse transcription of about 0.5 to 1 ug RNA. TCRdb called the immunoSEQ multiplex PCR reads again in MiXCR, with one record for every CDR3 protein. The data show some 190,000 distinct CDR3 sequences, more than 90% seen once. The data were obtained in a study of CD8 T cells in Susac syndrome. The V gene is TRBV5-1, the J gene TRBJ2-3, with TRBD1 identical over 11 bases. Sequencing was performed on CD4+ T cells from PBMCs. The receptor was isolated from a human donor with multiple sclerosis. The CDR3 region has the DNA TGCGCCAGCAGCACCGGGACAGGGGGACAAGATACGCAGTATTTT. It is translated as CASSTGTGGQDTQYF.